The subject of this entry is one TCR beta chain. Its antigen is unknown. With each sample, at least 5.5 micrograms of total RNA were extracted. Using a J-beta primer mix together with a sample-barcoded 5' primer, a second PCR was run for roughly 7 to 11 cycles. In TCRdb, the 5' RACE reads were re-called with MiXCR into one record per CDR3 protein. The sample includes around 1,500,000 distinct CDR3 sequences, under 30% of them seen just once. Trimming left V 5 bases short and J 3 bases short, with 11 bases between. This CDR3 has 13 residues. CDR1 and CDR2 (germline): ENHRY, SYGVKD. The entry originates in a study of blood T cells in healthy people across ages. Study results and caveats: A strong correlation was seen between TCR beta diversity and naive T cell percentage. While age rose, TCR beta diversity per million T cells dropped in a roughly linear way. Donor CMV infection status was unknown, possibly confounding age-related changes in expanded clonotypes.

The TCR originated in a woman aged 25 to 39 in good health. This chain connects TRBV10-3 to TRBJ2-7; tentative D call: TRBD2 (6 bases). The source material was blood. The CDR3 spells CAISRQGGYEQYF. The CDR3 coding sequence is TGTGCCATCAGTCGGCAGGGAGGCTACGAGCAGTACTTC.